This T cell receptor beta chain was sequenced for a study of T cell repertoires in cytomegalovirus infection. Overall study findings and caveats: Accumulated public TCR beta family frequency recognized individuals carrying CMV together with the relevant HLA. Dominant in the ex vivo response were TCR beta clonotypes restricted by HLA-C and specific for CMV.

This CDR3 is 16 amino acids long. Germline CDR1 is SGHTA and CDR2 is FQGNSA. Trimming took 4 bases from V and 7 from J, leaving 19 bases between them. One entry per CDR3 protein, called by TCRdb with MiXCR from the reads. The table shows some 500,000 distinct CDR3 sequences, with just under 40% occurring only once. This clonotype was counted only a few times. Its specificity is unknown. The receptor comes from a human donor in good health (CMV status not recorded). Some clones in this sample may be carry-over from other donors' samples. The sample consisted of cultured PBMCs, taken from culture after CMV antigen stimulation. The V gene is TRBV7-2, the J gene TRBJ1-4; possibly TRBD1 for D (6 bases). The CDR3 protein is CASSSLGGPLGEKLFF. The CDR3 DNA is TGTGCCAGCAGCTCCTTGGGGGGCCCGTTGGGTGAAAAACTGTTTTTT. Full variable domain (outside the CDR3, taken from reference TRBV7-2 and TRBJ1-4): GAGVSQSPSNKVTEKGKDVELRCDPISGHTALYWYRQSLGQGLEFLIYFQGNSAPDKSGLPSDRFSAERTGGSVSTLTIQRTQQEDSAVYLCASSSLGGPLGEKLFFGSGTQLSVL.